The 14 T cell receptor beta chains in this list originate from one sample, sequenced in a study of T cells in Graves' hyperthyroidism and ophthalmopathy. Amplification of TCR beta CDR3 regions used RNA as the template. When the TCR CDR3 underwent first-round RT-PCR, the HTBI primer set was used. From the multiplex PCR reads, TCRdb called clonotypes with MiXCR, one entry per CDR3 protein. The repertoire holds about 96,000 distinct CDR3 sequences, with under 65% as singletons. The sequenced material came from blood. Receptor source: a woman aged 40-49 years with Graves' hyperthyroidism.

Ten or more counts support this clonotype. This rearrangement joins TRBV20-1 to TRBJ1-2; possible D gene TRBD1, 6 bases. The CDR3 sequence is 13 residues long. Germline-derived CDR1 and CDR2 are DFQATT and SNEGSKA (reference sequence). Trimming took off 5 bases at V and 2 bases at J, with 12 bases between the two ends. The CDR3 nucleotides are TGCAGTGCTCCAAAGGACAGAAACTATGGCTACACCTTC. This sequence encodes CSAPKDRNYGYTF.

V is TRBV24-1 and J is TRBJ2-5, with D maybe TRBD2 (6 bases). The germline CDR1 and CDR2 sequences are KGHDR and SFDVKD. With 5 bases removed from V and 7 bases from J, the gap between germline ends came to 13 bases. The CDR3 has 13 residues. CDR3 loop: CATSANGGLTQYF. The CDR3 coding sequence is TGTGCCACCAGTGCAAATGGGGGGTTGACCCAGTACTTC.

At least ten counts were recorded for this clonotype. The rearrangement links TRBV7-3 to TRBJ1-1; the D is unclear. Per germline, CDR1 SGHTA and CDR2 FQGTGA. CDR3 length equals 13 residues. V was trimmed by 5 bases and J by 2 bases, leaving 9 bases between them. The DNA of the CDR3 is TGTGCCAGCAGCGGGCAGGTTAACACTGAAGCTTTCTTT. Translating it yields CASSGQVNTEAFF.

This clonotype was counted many times. The rearrangement joins TRBV20-1 to TRBJ1-2; no definite D call. The germline gives CDR1 DFQATT, CDR2 SNEGSKA (reference sequence). V dropped 3 bases and J dropped 8 bases, with 19 bases sitting between them. This CDR3 spans 14 amino acids. CDR3 nucleotide sequence: TGCAGTGCTAGCGTCAACGGGCCGGTCGGCGGCTACACCTTC. This gives the protein CSASVNGPVGGYTF.

With respect to this clonotype: One end of the junction fails to match germline, which may point to a read error. V gene TRBV7-2 combines with J gene TRBJ2-5, with D possibly matching TRBD2 (6 bases). The length of the CDR3 is 16 residues. The germline V gene has CDR1 SGHTA and CDR2 FQGNSA. CDR3 amino acids: CASSLAWRDGAETLYF. CDR3 DNA sequence: TGTGCCAGCAGCCTAGCATGGCGGGACGGGGCAGAGACCCTGTACTTC.

This rearrangement joins TRBV5-1 to TRBJ2-5; D is possibly TRBD1 or TRBD2 (5 bases each). Between the trimmed V and J ends, which lost 4 bases and 5 bases, there was a span of 15 bases. Germline CDR1 and CDR2: SGHRS and YFSETQ. This CDR3 spans 14 amino acids. The CDR3 DNA reads TGCGCCAGCAGCGCCACTAGGGACGGCGAGACCCAGTACTTC. It encodes CASSATRDGETQYF.

The chain joins TRBV20-1 to TRBJ2-5, with 10 bases identical to TRBD2. This CDR3 comprises 15 residues. CDR1 is DFQATT and CDR2 is SNEGSKA in the germline V gene (reference sequence). Trimming removed 6 bases from V and 4 bases from J; junction bases left unmatched: 11. This CDR3 reads CSAHPGSGRGETQYF. The CDR3, as DNA: TGCAGTGCCCACCCGGGGAGCGGGAGGGGAGAGACCCAGTACTTC.

The rearrangement links TRBV19 to TRBJ1-5; 9 bases agree with TRBD1. Per germline, CDR1 LNHDA and CDR2 SQIVND (reference sequence). This CDR3 comprises 17 residues. Trimming removed 10 bases from V and 0 bases from J; junction bases left unmatched: 13. CDR3 loop: CATRTRTGANSNQPQHF. In nucleotides, the CDR3 is TGTGCCACCCGAACCAGGACAGGGGCCAATAGCAATCAGCCCCAGCATTTT.

The table lists this clonotype with many counts. The chain joins TRBV6-5 to TRBJ2-6, with D possibly TRBD1 on 6 matching bases. Germline lookup yields CDR1 MNHEY and CDR2 SVGAGI. The CDR3 extends over 16 amino acids. V gave up 6 bases and J gave up 2 bases, with 14 bases separating them. CDR3 in amino acids: CASRPRGGTGANVLTF. The CDR3 DNA sequence: TGTGCCAGCAGGCCCCGAGGGGGTACTGGGGCCAACGTCCTGACTTTC.

This clonotype was detected many times. The chain combines TRBV7-8 with TRBJ2-5; 11 bases align to TRBD1. The CDR3 has 14 residues. With V trimmed by 5 bases and J by 6 bases, 5 bases remained unmatched. Germline-derived CDR1 and CDR2 are SGHVS and FQNEAQ. The CDR3 DNA reads TGTGCCAGCAGCCCAGGGACAGGGGGTAAGACCCAGTACTTC. Residues: CASSPGTGGKTQYF.

This chain uses TRBV7-9 with TRBJ2-2; D is perhaps TRBD1 (6 bases). Trimming shortened V by 2 bases and J by 1 base, and 8 bases separated the two germline ends. The CDR3 totals 15 residues. CDR1 is SEHNR and CDR2 is FQNEAQ in the germline V gene (reference sequence). The CDR3 DNA is TGTGCCAGCAGCTTATCACAGGGGAACACCGGGGAGCTGTTTTTT. Translation gives CASSLSQGNTGELFF.

The chain carries TRBV2 and TRBJ2-7; D not resolved. Between the trimmed V and J ends, which lost 6 bases and 7 bases, there was a span of 10 bases. The CDR3 consists of 11 residues. Germline CDR1 reads SNHLY; CDR2 reads FYNNEI. The CDR3 protein is CASSRKVEQYF. CDR3 DNA sequence: TGTGCCAGCAGCCGAAAAGTGGAGCAGTACTTC.

About this clonotype itself: Mismatch with germline at one junction end may stem from a read error. The rearrangement links TRBV5-1 to TRBJ2-7, with D hard to call. Germline assignment: CDR1 SGHRS and CDR2 YFSETQ. CDR3 length: 15 residues. CDR3 coding DNA: TGTGCCAGCACATCCCGGGCCAAAATGGTCCACGAGCAGTACTTC. Its protein product is CASTSRAKMVHEQYF.

V and J are TRBV25-1 and TRBJ1-2; 9 bases match TRBD1. The V and J ends lost 4 bases and 6 bases, in that order; junction bases with no gene match: 9. Germline V CDR1 and CDR2: MGHDK, SYGVNS. The CDR3 loop spans 15 amino acids. CDR3 region: CASSAHRRDRDGYTF. In nucleotides, the CDR3 is TGTGCCAGCAGTGCCCACCGCCGGGACAGGGATGGCTACACCTTC.